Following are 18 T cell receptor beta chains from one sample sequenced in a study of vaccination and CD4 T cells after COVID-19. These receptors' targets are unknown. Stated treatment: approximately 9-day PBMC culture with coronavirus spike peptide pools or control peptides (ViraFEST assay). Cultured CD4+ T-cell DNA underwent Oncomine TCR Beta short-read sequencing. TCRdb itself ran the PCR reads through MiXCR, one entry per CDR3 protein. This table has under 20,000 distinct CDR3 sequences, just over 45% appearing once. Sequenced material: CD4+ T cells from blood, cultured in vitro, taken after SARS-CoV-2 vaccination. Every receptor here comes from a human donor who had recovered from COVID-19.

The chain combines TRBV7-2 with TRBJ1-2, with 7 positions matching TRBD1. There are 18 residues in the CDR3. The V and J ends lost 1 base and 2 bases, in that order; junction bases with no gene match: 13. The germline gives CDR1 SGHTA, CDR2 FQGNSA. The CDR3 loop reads CASSLVRDRDALNYGYTF. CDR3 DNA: TGTGCCAGCAGCTTAGTCCGGGACAGAGACGCGTTAAACTATGGCTACACCTTC. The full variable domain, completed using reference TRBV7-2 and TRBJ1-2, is GAGVSQSPSNKVTEKGKDVELRCDPISGHTALYWYRQSLGQGLEFLIYFQGNSAPDKSGLPSDRFSAERTGGSVSTLTIQRTQQEDSAVYLCASSLVRDRDALNYGYTFGSGTRLTVV.

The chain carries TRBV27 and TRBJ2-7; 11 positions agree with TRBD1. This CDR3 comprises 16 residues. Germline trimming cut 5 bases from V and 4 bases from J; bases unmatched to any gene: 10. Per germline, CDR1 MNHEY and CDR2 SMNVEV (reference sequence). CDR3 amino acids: CASSPLRDRGRYEQYF. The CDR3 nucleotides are TGTGCCAGCAGTCCCCTCCGGGACAGGGGGAGATACGAGCAGTACTTC.

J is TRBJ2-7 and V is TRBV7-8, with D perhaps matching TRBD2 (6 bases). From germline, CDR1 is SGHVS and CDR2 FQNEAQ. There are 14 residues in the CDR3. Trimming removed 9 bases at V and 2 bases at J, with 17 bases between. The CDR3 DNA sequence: TGTGCCAGTAATCTTCCGGGGGTTACCTACGAGCAGTACTTC. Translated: CASNLPGVTYEQYF.

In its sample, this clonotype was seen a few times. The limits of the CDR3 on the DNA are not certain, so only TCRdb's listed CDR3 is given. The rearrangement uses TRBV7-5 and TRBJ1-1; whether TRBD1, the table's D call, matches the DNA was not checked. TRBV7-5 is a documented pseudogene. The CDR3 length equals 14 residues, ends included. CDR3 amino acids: CISVSEALRTGAFF.

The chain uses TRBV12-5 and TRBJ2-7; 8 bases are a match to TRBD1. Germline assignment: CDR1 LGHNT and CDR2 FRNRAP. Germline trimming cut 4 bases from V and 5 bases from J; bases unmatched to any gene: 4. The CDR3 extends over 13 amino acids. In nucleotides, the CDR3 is TGTGCTAGTGGTTCCGGGACAGGTAACGAGCAGTACTTC. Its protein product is CASGSGTGNEQYF.

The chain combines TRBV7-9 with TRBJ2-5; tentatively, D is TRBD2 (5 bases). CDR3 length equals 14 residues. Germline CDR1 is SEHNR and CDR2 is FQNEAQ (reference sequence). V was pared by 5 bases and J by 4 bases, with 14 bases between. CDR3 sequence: CASSTTGRGETQYF. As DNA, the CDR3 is TGTGCCAGCAGCACAACGGGTCGGGGAGAGACCCAGTACTTC.

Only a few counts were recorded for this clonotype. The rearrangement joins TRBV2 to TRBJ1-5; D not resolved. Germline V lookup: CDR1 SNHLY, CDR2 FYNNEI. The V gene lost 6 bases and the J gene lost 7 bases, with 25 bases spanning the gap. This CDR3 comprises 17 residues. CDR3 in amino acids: CASRGGMASPDGQPQHF. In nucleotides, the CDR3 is TGTGCCAGCAGGGGAGGGATGGCCTCCCCCGATGGGCAGCCCCAGCATTTT. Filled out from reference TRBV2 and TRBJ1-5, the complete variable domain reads EPEVTQTPSHQVTQMGQEVILRCVPISNHLYFYWYRQILGQKVEFLVSFYNNEISEKSEIFDDQFSVERPDGSNFTLKIRSTKLEDSAMYFCASRGGMASPDGQPQHFGDGTRLSIL.

The CDR3 sequence is CASSLAWQGVSYEQYF. CDR3 coding DNA: TGTGCCAGCAGTTTGGCGTGGCAGGGGGTCTCCTACGAGCAGTACTTC. The chain recombines TRBV28 with TRBJ2-7; 7 nucleotides match TRBD1. V was pared by 3 bases and J by 0 bases, with 8 bases of the junction left unmatched. CDR1 is MDHEN, CDR2 SYDVKM, per germline. CDR3 size: 16 residues.

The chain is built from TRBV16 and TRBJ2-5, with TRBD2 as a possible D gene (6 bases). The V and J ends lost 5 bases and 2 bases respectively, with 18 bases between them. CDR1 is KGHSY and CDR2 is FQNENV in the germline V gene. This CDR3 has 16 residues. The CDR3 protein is CASSGPPGLGQETQYF. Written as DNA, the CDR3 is TGTGCCAGCAGCGGTCCTCCGGGACTCGGACAAGAGACCCAGTACTTC.

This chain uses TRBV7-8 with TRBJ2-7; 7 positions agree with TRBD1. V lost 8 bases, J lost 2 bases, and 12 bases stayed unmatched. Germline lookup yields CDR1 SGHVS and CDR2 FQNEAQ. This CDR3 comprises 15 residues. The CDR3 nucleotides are TGTGCCAGCGCTCGATCCGGGACAGCGACCTACGAGCAGTACTTC. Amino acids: CASARSGTATYEQYF.

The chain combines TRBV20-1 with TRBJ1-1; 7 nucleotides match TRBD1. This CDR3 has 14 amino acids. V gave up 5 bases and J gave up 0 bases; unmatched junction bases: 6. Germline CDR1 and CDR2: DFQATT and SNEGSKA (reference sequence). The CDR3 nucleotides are TGCAGTGCTTCTGGACAGGCGATGAACACTGAAGCTTTCTTT. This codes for CSASGQAMNTEAFF.

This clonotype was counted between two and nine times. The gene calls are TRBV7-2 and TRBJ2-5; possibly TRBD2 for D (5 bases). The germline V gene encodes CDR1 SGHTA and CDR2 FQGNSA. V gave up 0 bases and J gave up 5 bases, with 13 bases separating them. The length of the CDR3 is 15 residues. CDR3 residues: CASSLAATRQETQYF. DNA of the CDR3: TGTGCCAGCAGCTTAGCGGCTACTAGGCAGGAGACCCAGTACTTC. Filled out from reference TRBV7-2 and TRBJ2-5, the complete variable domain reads GAGVSQSPSNKVTEKGKDVELRCDPISGHTALYWYRQSLGQGLEFLIYFQGNSAPDKSGLPSDRFSAERTGGSVSTLTIQRTQQEDSAVYLCASSLAATRQETQYFGPGTRLLVL.

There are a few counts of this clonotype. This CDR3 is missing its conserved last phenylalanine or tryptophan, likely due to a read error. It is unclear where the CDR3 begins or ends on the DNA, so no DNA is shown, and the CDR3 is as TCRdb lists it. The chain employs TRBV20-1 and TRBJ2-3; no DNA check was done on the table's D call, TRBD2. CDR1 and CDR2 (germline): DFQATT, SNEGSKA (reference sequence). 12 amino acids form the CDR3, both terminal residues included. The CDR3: CSVSQIWDSREG.

CDR3 DNA: TGTGCCAGCAGCCCCACACGGGGGATCAGCACAGATACGCAGTATTTT. Its protein is CASSPTRGISTDTQYF. V usage is TRBV7-2 and J usage is TRBJ2-3, with a tentative D call TRBD2 (6 bases). The CDR3 consists of 16 residues. The V gene's germline CDR1 is SGHTA and CDR2 FQGNSA. The ends were cut back, 5 bases at V and 0 bases at J, with 15 bases in the middle.

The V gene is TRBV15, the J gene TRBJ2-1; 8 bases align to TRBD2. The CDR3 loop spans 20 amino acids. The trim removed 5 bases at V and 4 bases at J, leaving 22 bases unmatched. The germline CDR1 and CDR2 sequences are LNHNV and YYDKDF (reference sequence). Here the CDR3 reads CATSPYGKFMAGGRYNEQFF. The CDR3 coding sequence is TGTGCCACCAGCCCATACGGAAAATTCATGGCGGGGGGCCGTTACAATGAGCAGTTCTTC.

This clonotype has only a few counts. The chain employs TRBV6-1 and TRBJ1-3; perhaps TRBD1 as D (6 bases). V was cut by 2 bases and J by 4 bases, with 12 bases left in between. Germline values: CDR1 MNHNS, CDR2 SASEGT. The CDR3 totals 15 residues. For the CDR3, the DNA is TGTGCCAGCAGTGAACGGCAGGGGCAGGGAAACACCATATATTTT. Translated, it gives CASSERQGQGNTIYF.

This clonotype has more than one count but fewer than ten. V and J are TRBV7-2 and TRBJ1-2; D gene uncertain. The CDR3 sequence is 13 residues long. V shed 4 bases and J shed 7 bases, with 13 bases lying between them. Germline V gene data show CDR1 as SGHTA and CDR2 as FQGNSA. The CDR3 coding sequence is TGTGCCAGCAGCTCCCGGACGGTAATTGGCTACACCTTC. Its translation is CASSSRTVIGYTF.

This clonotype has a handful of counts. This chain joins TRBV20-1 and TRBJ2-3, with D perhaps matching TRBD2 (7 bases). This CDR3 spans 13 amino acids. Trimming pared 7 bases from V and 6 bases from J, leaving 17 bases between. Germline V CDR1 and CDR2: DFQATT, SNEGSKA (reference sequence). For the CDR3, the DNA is TGCAGTGTAAGGGGGAGGGCCGTGGATACGCAGTATTTT. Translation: CSVRGRAVDTQYF.